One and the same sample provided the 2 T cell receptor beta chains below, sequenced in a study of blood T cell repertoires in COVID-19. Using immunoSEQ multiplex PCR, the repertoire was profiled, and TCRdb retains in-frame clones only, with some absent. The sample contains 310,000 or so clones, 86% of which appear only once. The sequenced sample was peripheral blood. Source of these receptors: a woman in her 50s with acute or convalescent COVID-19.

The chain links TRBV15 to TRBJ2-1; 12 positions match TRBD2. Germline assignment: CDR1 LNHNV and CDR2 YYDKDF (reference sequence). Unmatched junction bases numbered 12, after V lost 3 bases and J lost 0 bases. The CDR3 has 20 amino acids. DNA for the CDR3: TGTGCCACCAGCAGTCTCCTCGCTAGCGGGAGGGCCCGCTCCTACAATGAGCAGTTCTTC. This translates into CATSSLLASGRARSYNEQFF.

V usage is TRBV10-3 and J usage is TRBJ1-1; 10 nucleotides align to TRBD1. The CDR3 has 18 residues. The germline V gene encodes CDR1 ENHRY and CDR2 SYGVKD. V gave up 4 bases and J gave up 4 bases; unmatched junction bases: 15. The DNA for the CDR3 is TGTGCCATCAGTGCTCATGAAACGGACAGGGGGTTGCGCACTGAAGCTTTCTTT. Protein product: CAISAHETDRGLRTEAFF.